The next 8 T cell receptor beta chains were all read from a single sample in a study of cytomegalovirus exposure and HLA in healthy donors. It was with 60 Vbeta and 13 Jbeta primers that the PCR ran. The method was immunoSEQ multiplex PCR; TCRdb's version includes in-frame clones alone and lacks a portion of them. The data show some 150,000 clones, over 65% seen once. Sequenced input: PBMCs. These receptors were obtained from a woman aged 40 to 50 in good health and CMV-seronegative.

This clone has just a few counts. The chain employs TRBV6-6 and TRBJ2-1; 8 nucleotides line up with TRBD2. Germline-derived CDR1 and CDR2 are MNHNY and SVGAGI (reference sequence). Losses at the gene ends were 8 bases for V and 6 bases for J; bases not matched to a gene: 9. The CDR3 loop spans 14 amino acids. CDR3 sequence (DNA): TGTGCCAGCGCTAGGCGGGGGGCGGGCAATGAGCAGTTCTTC. Its translation: CASARRGAGNEQFF.

In this sample, this clone turned up once. This chain links TRBV7-2 with TRBJ2-5; 7 bases align to TRBD2. There are 17 residues in the CDR3. CDR1 is SGHTA, CDR2 FQGNSA, per germline. Trimming cost V 6 bases and J 4 bases; bases outside gene matches: 17. CDR3 loop: CASSSRTSISDRETQYF. The CDR3 DNA sequence: TGTGCCAGCAGTTCCCGGACTAGTATCTCGGATAGAGAGACCCAGTACTTC.

J is TRBJ1-2 and V is TRBV7-6, with D maybe TRBD1 (5 bases). This CDR3 has 13 residues. The V gene lost 1 base and the J gene lost 4 bases, with 7 bases spanning the gap. The germline CDR1 and CDR2 sequences are SGHVS and FNYEAQ. CDR3 amino acids: CASSLGQGYGYTF. DNA of the CDR3: TGTGCCAGCAGCTTAGGGCAGGGCTATGGCTACACCTTC.

The chain has TRBV11-3 and TRBJ2-3; tentatively, D is TRBD2 (6 bases). The CDR3 has 16 residues. Between the trimmed V and J ends, which lost 5 bases and 2 bases, there was a span of 17 bases. Germline CDR1 and CDR2: SGHNT and YENEEA. CDR3 sequence reads: CASSVTGLLTTDTQYF. DNA of the CDR3: TGTGCCAGCAGCGTAACGGGACTCCTCACCACAGATACGCAGTATTTT. The full variable domain, in which reference TRBV11-3 and TRBJ2-3 provide the parts outside the CDR3, is EAGVVQSPRYKIIEKKQPVAFWCNPISGHNTLYWYLQNLGQGPELLIRYENEEAVDDSQLPKDRFSAERLKGVDSTLKIQPAELGDSAVYLCASSVTGLLTTDTQYFGPGTRLTVL.

The chain combines TRBV27 with TRBJ1-5; 8 bases map to TRBD1. CDR1 and CDR2 (germline): MNHEY, SMNVEV (reference sequence). Trimming took 6 bases from V and 3 from J; bases not matched to a gene: 4. The CDR3 totals 14 residues. CDR3 coding DNA: TGTGCCAGCAGGAGGACAGGGTTCAATCAGCCCCAGCATTTT. It yields the protein CASRRTGFNQPQHF.

The chain carries TRBV11-3 and TRBJ1-2; 8 bases are shared with TRBD1. Per the germline V gene, CDR1 is SGHNT and CDR2 is YENEEA. With V trimmed by 6 bases and J by 2 bases, 8 bases remained unmatched. The CDR3 is 15 residues long. This CDR3 is CASSTRTGLNYGYTF. The CDR3 DNA sequence: TGTGCCAGCAGTACTAGGACAGGGTTAAACTATGGCTACACCTTC.

J is TRBJ2-2 and V is TRBV9; D possibly corresponds to TRBD1 (5 bases). Trimming shortened V by 10 bases and J by 1 base, and 17 bases separated the two germline ends. This CDR3 has 15 amino acids. The V gene's germline CDR1 is SGDLS and CDR2 YYNGEE. The CDR3 nucleotides read TGTGCCGGTCGAAGTAGGGGTGGGAACACCGGGGAGCTGTTTTTT. It specifies CAGRSRGGNTGELFF.

This chain links TRBV2 with TRBJ2-7; D might be TRBD2 (5 bases). V lost 6 bases and J 5 bases, leaving 8 bases between the germline ends. Germline V gene sequence: CDR1 SNHLY, CDR2 FYNNEI. This CDR3 is built from 11 residues. The CDR3 sequence is CASSWRNEQYF. CDR3 sequence (DNA): TGTGCCAGCAGCTGGAGGAACGAGCAGTACTTC.